Presented here are 6 T cell receptor beta chains from one specimen sequenced in a study of T cells in Graves' hyperthyroidism and ophthalmopathy. Amplified TCR beta CDR3 regions came from RNA transcripts. An initial round of RT-PCR targeting the TCR CDR3 relied on the HTBI primer set. TCRdb reanalysed the multiplex PCR reads using MiXCR and keeps one entry per CDR3 protein. In the table there are roughly 300,000 distinct CDR3 sequences, roughly 14% of which are singletons. The material sequenced was blood. These receptors were taken from a woman between 25 and 40 years old with Graves' hyperthyroidism.

This clonotype was observed at least ten times. The rearrangement uses TRBV24-1 and TRBJ1-6; D possibly corresponds to TRBD1 (6 bases). This CDR3 is 14 amino acids long. Trimming took 5 bases from V and 4 from J, leaving 8 bases between them. Germline lookup yields CDR1 KGHDR and CDR2 SFDVKD. The CDR3 sequence is CATSAGQYNSPLHF. The CDR3 bases are TGTGCCACCAGTGCCGGACAGTATAATTCACCCCTCCACTTT.

J is TRBJ1-1 and V is TRBV5-1, with a weak D call TRBD1 (5 bases). The V end lost 3 bases, the J end lost 1 base, and 10 bases lay between the germline ends. Germline V CDR1 and CDR2: SGHRS, YFSETQ. The CDR3 consists of 14 residues. The CDR3 sequence: CASSWGPQNTEAFF. CDR3 DNA: TGCGCCAGCAGCTGGGGACCGCAGAACACTGAAGCTTTCTTT.

This clonotype was counted many times. The CDR3 region has the DNA TGTGCCAGCAGCTTAGCCCCGGGGACCGCGGGAGTATGGGCTTTCTTT. This gives the protein CASSLAPGTAGVWAFF. This sequence joins TRBV11-2 and TRBJ1-1; tentatively, D is TRBD1 (5 bases). CDR1 SGHAT and CDR2 FQNNGV come from the germline V gene. The CDR3 totals 16 residues. Trimming stripped 1 base from V and 11 bases from J, with 23 bases between. Filled out from reference TRBV11-2 and TRBJ1-1, the complete variable domain reads EAGVAQSPRYKIIEKRQSVAFWCNPISGHATLYWYQQILGQGPKLLIQFQNNGVVDDSQLPKDRFSAERLKGVDSTLKIQPAKLEDSAVYLCASSLAPGTAGVWAFFGQGTRLTVV.

This clonotype was observed a few times. The chain is built from TRBV28 and TRBJ2-6; D ambiguous. Germline V gene sequence: CDR1 MDHEN, CDR2 SYDVKM. The V end was cut by 7 bases, the J end by 1 base, with 14 bases between. The CDR3 is 16 amino acids. The CDR3 protein is CASIGLLGSGANVLTF. DNA for the CDR3: TGTGCCAGCATAGGCCTCCTTGGGTCTGGGGCCAACGTCCTGACTTTC.

The rearrangement uses TRBV30 and TRBJ2-1, with TRBD2 identical over 11 bases. Germline CDR1 and CDR2: GTSNPN and SVGIG (reference sequence). V lost 5 bases to trimming and J lost 8 bases; unmatched junction nucleotides: 14. The CDR3 is 16 residues long. The CDR3 here is CAWSQITSGRGDEQFF. The CDR3 nucleotides read TGTGCCTGGTCCCAAATTACTAGCGGGAGAGGGGATGAGCAGTTCTTC.

This chain connects TRBV4-1 to TRBJ2-7; TRBD1 or TRBD2 may be the D gene (5 bases each). The germline V gene encodes CDR1 MGHRA and CDR2 YSYEKL. The CDR3 runs to 16 residues. Trimming removed 0 bases at V and 6 bases at J, with 18 bases between. CDR3 DNA sequence: TGCGCCAGCAGCCAAGAAAGTTCCGGGTCGAGGGGCGAGCAGTACTTC. It translates to CASSQESSGSRGEQYF.